This T cell receptor (beta chain) originates from a study of control samples from healthy donors and cancer patients. V lost 0 bases and J lost 2, with 12 bases in between. The CDR3 is 16 residues long. Germline CDR1 SGHRS, CDR2 YFSETQ. Sequenced by immunoSEQ multiplex PCR; TCRdb stores in-frame clones only, minus some. The sample carries 160,000 or so clones, less than 95% recorded once. This clone occurred once. The clonotype was recovered from a man aged 55 to 70 with colorectal cancer. J is TRBJ1-3 and V is TRBV5-1, with D possibly being TRBD1 (6 bases). Sequencing was done on a sample of PBMCs. The CDR3 nucleotides are TGCGCCAGCAGCTTGGAGCAGTCAGGGGCTGGAAACACCATATATTTT. Residues: CASSLEQSGAGNTIYF.